The following is a T cell receptor (beta chain) sequence with its context. Its antigen is undetermined. Trimming shortened V by 1 base and J by 5 bases, and 23 bases separated the two germline ends. The germline gives CDR1 SGHTA, CDR2 FQGNSA. CDR3 length: 18 residues. The record originates from a study of cytotoxic CD8 clonotypes in ibrutinib-treated CLL. About the study: A median around 12 months of treatment, range 6 to 36, preceded the collection of response samples.

Study-level points and caveats: Clonality went higher at ibrutinib response and then dropped back toward baseline at progression. Samples from sustained-remission and progressing patients were taken at different times.

Data came from immunoSEQ multiplex PCR; TCRdb stores just in-frame clones and leaves some out. The sample consists of just over 65,000 clones, 68% of them appearing once. This specimen was PBMCs, taken after 12 months of ibrutinib treatment. This TCR was sampled from a human donor with chronic lymphocytic leukemia. The chain links TRBV7-2 to TRBJ2-5; a weak D match, TRBD1 (5 bases). The CDR3 region is CASSLVGRTTVARETQYF. Here the CDR3 DNA reads TGTGCCAGCAGCTTAGTTGGCCGTACGACAGTGGCTAGGGAGACCCAGTACTTC.